This T cell receptor (beta chain) was recorded in a study of identical twins. Study conclusions and caveats: Out-of-frame alpha sequences common to twins were enriched for low generation probability. The more abundant beta clonotypes in cord blood had fewer insertions, and memory repertoires did not show this. Without tracking the same donors, conclusions rested on cross-sectional statistical analysis.

About this clonotype: Its target is not known.

Trimming took 2 bases from V and 11 from J, leaving 24 bases between them. The germline gives CDR1 LNHNV, CDR2 YYDKDF (reference sequence). CDR3 size: 16 residues. Unique molecular identifiers were present on the cDNA, which also gained a universal primer site by template switching. TCRdb re-analysed the 5' RACE reads in MiXCR, keeping a single row per CDR3 protein. The sample yields roughly 1,500,000 distinct CDR3 sequences, about 30% seen once. The TCR comes from a newborn girl in good health. Sequencing was carried out using cord blood. This chain connects TRBV15 to TRBJ2-5; the D gene could be TRBD1 or TRBD2 (5 bases each). CDR3 region: CATSRPGTSINNEQYF. The CDR3 bases are TGTGCCACCAGCAGACCCGGGACCAGCATAAACAATGAGCAGTACTTC.